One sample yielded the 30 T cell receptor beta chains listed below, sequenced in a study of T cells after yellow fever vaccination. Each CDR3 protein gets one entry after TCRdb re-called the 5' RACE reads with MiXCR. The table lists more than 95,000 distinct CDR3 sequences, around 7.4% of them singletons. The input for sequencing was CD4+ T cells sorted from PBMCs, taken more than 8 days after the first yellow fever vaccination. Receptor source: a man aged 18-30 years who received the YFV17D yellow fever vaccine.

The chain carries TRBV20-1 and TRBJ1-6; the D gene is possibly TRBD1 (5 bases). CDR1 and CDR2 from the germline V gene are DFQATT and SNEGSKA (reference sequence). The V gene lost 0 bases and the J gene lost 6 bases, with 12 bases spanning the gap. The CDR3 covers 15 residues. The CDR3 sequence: CSARDNQGGNSPLHF. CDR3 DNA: TGCAGTGCTAGAGATAACCAGGGTGGTAATTCACCCCTCCACTTT.

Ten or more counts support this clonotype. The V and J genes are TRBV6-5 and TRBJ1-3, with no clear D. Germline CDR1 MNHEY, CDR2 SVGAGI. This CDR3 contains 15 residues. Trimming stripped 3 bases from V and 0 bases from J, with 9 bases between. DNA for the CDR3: TGTGCCAGCAGTTATGGCAGGAACTCTGGAAACACCATATATTTT. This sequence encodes CASSYGRNSGNTIYF.

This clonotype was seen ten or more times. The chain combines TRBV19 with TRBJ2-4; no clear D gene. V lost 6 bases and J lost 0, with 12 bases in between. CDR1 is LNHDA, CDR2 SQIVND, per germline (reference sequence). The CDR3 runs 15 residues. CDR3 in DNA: TGTGCCAGTAGCCCGAAGGACCCAGCCAAAAACATTCAGTACTTC. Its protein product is CASSPKDPAKNIQYF.

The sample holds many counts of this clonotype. CDR3 bases: TGTGCCAGCAGAAAGACAGGGGCCAGCACAGATACGCAGTATTTT. Its translation: CASRKTGASTDTQYF. This sequence joins TRBV9 and TRBJ2-3, with 8 bases lining up with TRBD1. Germline CDR1 is SGDLS and CDR2 is YYNGEE. This CDR3 has 15 amino acids. V shed 5 bases, J shed 0 bases, and the junction held 5 bases outside the gene matches.

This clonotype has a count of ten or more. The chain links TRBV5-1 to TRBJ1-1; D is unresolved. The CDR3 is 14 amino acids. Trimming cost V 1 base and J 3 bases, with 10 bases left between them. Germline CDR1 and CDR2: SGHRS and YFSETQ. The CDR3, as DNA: TGCGCCAGCAGCTTGCAATCGGCGGACACTGAAGCTTTCTTT. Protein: CASSLQSADTEAFF.

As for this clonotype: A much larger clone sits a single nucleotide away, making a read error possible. This chain's CDR3 is CASRLQGQGIAQYF. The DNA of the CDR3 is TGTGCCAGCAGATTACAGGGACAGGGTATCGCCCAGTACTTC. The J gene is TRBJ2-5, the V gene TRBV27; 9 bases agree with TRBD1. Germline loops: CDR1 MNHEY, CDR2 SMNVEV (reference sequence). The length of the CDR3 is 14 residues. V was clipped by 6 bases and J by 9 bases; unmatched bases: 11.

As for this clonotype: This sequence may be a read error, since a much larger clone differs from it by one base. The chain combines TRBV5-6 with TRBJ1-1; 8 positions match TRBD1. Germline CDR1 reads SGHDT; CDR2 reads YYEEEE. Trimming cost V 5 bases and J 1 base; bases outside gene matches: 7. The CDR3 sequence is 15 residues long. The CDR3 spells CASSYGQGTNTEAFF. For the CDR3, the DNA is TGTGCCAGCAGTTACGGACAGGGAACGAACACTGAAGCTTTCTTT.

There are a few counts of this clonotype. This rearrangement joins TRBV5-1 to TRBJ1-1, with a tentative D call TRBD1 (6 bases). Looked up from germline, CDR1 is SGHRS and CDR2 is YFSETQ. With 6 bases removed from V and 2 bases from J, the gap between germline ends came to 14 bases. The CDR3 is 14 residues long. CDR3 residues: CASTRGGVNTEAFF. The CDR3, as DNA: TGCGCCAGCACCAGGGGCGGGGTTAACACTGAAGCTTTCTTT.

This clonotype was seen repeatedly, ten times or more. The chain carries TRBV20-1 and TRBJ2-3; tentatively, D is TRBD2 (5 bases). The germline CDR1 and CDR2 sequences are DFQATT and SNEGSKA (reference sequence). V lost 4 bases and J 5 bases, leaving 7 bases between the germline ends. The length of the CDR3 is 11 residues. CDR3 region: CSANRGDTQYF. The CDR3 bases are TGCAGTGCTAACCGGGGAGATACGCAGTATTTT.

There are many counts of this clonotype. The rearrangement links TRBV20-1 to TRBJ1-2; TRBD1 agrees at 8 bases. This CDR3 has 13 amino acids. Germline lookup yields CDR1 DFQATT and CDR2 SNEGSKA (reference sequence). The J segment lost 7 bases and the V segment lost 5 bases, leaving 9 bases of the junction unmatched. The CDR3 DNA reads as TGCAGTGCTGGGGTCGGACAGGGAGGTGGCTACACCTTC. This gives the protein CSAGVGQGGGYTF.

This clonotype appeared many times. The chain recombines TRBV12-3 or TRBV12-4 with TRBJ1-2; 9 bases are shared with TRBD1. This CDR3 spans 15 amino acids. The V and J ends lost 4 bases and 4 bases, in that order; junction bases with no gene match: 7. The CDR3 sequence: CASSWDTGGLYGYTF. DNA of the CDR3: TGTGCCAGCAGTTGGGACACAGGGGGCCTCTATGGCTACACCTTC.

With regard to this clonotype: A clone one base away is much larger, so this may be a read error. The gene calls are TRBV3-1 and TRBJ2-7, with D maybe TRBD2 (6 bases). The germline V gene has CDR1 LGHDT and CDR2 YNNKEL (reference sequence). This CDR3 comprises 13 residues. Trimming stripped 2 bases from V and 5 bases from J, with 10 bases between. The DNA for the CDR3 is TGTGCCAGCAGCCAACATGGGGGGAACGAGCAGTACTTC. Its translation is CASSQHGGNEQYF.

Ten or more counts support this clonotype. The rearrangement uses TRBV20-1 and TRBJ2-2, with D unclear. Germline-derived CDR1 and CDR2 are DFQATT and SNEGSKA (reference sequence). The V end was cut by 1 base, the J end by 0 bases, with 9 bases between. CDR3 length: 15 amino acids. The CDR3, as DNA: TGCAGTGCTAGAGGGTCCGGATCGAACACCGGGGAGCTGTTTTTT. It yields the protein CSARGSGSNTGELFF.

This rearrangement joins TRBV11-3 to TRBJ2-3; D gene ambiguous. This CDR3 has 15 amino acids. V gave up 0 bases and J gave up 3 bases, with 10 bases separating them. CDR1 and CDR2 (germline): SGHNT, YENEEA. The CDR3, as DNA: TGTGCCAGCAGCTTAGAAGGGCGGAAAACAGATACGCAGTATTTT. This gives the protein CASSLEGRKTDTQYF.

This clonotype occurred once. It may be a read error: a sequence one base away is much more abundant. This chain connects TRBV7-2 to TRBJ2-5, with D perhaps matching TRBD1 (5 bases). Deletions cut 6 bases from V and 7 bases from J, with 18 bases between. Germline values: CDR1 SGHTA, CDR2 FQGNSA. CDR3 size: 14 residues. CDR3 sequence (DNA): TGTGCCAGCAGATCTAAGGCAGGGTCCTGGACCCAGTACTTC. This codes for CASRSKAGSWTQYF.

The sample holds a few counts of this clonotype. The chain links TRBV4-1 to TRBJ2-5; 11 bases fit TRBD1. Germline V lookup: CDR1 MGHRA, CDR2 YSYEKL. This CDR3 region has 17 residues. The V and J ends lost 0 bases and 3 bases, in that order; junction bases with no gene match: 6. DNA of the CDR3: TGCGCCAGCAGCCAAGATCGGGGACAGGGGGACGAAGAGACCCAGTACTTC. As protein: CASSQDRGQGDEETQYF.

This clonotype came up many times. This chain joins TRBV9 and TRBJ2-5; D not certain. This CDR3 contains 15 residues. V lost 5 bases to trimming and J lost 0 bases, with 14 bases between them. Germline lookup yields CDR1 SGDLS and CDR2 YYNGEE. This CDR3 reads CASSYQGSYQETQYF. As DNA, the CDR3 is TGTGCCAGCAGTTACCAAGGCTCGTACCAAGAGACCCAGTACTTC.

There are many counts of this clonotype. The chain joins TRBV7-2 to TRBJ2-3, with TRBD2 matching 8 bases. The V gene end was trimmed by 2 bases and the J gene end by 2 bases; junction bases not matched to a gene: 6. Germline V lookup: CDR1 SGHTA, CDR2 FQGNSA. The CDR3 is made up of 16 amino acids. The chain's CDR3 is CASSLQSGGVTDTQYF. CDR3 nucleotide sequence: TGTGCCAGCAGCTTACAGAGCGGGGGAGTCACAGATACGCAGTATTTT. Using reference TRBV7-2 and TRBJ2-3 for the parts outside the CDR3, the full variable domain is GAGVSQSPSNKVTEKGKDVELRCDPISGHTALYWYRQSLGQGLEFLIYFQGNSAPDKSGLPSDRFSAERTGGSVSTLTIQRTQQEDSAVYLCASSLQSGGVTDTQYFGPGTRLTVL.

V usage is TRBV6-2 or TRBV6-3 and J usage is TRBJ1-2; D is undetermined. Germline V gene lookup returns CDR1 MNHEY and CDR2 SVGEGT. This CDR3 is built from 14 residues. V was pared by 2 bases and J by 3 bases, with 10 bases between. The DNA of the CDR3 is TGTGCCAGCAGTTACGTTGACCGTTACTATGGCTACACCTTC. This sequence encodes CASSYVDRYYGYTF.

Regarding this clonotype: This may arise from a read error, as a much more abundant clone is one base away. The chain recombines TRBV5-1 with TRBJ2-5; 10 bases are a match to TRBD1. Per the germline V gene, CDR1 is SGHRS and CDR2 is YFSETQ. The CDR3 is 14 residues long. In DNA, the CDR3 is TGCGCCAGCAGCGAGGGACAGGGGCAAGAGACCCAGCACTTC. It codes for CASSEGQGQETQHF.

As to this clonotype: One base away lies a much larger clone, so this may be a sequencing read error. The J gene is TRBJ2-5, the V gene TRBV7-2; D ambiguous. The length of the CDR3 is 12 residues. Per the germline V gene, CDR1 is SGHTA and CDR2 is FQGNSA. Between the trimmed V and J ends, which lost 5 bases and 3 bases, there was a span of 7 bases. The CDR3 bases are TGTGCCAGCAGCCCACAAGAAGAGACCCAGTACTTC. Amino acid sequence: CASSPQEETQYF.

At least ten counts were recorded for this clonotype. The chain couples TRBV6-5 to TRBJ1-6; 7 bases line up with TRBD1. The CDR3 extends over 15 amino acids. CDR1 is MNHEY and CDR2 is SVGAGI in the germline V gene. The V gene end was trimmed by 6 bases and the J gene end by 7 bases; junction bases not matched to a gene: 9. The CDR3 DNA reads TGTGCCAGCAGCCGAATCAGGGGGGGAAATTCACCCCTCCACTTT. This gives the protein CASSRIRGGNSPLHF.

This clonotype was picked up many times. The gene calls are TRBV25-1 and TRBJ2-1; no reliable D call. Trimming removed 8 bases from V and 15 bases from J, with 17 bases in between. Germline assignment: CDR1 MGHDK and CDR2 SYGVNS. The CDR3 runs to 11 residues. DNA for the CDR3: TGTGCCAGCGGGCCCCCCATGAGTCCGTTCTTC. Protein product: CASGPPMSPFF. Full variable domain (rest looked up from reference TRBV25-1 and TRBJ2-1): EADIYQTPRYLVIGTGKKITLECSQTMGHDKMYWYQQDPGMELHLIHYSYGVNSTEKGDLSSESTVSRIRTEHFPLTLESARPSHTSQYLCASGPPMSPFFGPGTRLTVL.

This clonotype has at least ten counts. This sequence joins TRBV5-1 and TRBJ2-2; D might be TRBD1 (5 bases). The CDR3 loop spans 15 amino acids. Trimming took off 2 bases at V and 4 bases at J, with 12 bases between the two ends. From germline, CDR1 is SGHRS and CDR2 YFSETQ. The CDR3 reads CASSFYRPPTGELFF. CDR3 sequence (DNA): TGCGCCAGCAGCTTTTACAGGCCCCCCACCGGGGAGCTGTTTTTT.

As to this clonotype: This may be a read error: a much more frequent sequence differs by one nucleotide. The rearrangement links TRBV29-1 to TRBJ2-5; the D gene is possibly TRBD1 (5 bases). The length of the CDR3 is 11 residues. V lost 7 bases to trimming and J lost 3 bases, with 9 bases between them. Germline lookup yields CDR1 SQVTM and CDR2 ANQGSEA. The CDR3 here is CSGGLEETQYF. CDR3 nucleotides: TGCAGCGGGGGCCTTGAAGAGACCCAGTACTTC.

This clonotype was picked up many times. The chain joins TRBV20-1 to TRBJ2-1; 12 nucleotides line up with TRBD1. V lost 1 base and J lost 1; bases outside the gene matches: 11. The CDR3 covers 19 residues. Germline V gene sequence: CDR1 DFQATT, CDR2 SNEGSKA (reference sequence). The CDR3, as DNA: TGCAGTGCTAGAGGGGGACAGGGGGCTCCAGGGTGGTCCTACAATGAGCAGTTCTTC. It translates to CSARGGQGAPGWSYNEQFF.

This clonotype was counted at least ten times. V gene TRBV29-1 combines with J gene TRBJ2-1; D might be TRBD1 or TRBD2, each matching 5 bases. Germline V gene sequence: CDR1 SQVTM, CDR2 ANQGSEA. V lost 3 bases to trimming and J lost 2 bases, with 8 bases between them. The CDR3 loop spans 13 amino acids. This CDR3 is CSVEGTPYNEQFF. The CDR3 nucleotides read TGCAGCGTTGAGGGGACCCCCTACAATGAGCAGTTCTTC.

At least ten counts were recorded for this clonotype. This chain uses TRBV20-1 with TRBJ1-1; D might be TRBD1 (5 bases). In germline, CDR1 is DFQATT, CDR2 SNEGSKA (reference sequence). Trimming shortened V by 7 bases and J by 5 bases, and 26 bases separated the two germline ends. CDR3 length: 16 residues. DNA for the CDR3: TGCAGTGTAGCCGAGGACGGCTGGGGGGATGGTACTGAAGCTTTCTTT. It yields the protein CSVAEDGWGDGTEAFF.

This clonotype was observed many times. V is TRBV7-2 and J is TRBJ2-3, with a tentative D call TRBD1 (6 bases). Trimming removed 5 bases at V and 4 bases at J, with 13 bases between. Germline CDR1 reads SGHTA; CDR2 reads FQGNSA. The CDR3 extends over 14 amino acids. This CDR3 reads CASSPLGAADTQYF. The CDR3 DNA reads TGTGCCAGCAGCCCTCTGGGGGCCGCAGATACGCAGTATTTT.

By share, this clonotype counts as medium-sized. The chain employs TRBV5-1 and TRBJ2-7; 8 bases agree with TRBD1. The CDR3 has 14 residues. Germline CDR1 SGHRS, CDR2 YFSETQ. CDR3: CASSLTSGTGTLFV. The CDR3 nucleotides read TGCGCCAGCAGCTTGACCTCCGGGACAGGCACATTGTTCGTC.